The sequence of this TCR beta chain was determined in a study of blood T cell repertoires in COVID-19. Study information: The United States, Italy and Spain were the sources of the acute and convalescent COVID-19 samples. T cells, B-cell-depleted T cells, or PBMCs supplied cDNA or gDNA.

Study processing details: Reference gene primers were amplified, and this amplification served to estimate nucleated cell counts. Repertoires were generated with immunoSEQ multiplex PCR, while TCRdb's copy carries only in-frame clones and drops some. That table furnishes V, J and clone size, whereas the DNA furnished D and trimming. The sample includes about 140,000 clones, about 86% of them seen just once. The V gene's germline CDR1 is GTSNPN and CDR2 SVGIG (reference sequence). V lost 3 bases and J lost 5, with 13 bases in between. This CDR3 comprises 14 residues. The sequencing input was peripheral blood. This clonotype was sampled from a woman aged 60-75 years with acute or convalescent COVID-19. The chain carries TRBV30 and TRBJ1-4, with D perhaps matching TRBD1 (6 bases). The CDR3 protein is CAWSTGPGNEKLFF. CDR3 in DNA: TGTGCCTGGAGCACAGGGCCGGGGAATGAAAAACTGTTTTTT.